This T cell receptor (beta chain) was recorded in a study of Graves' ophthalmopathy and Graves' hyperthyroidism. The authors amplified TCR beta CDR3 regions from RNA transcripts. A first-round RT-PCR used HTBI primers, followed by a second-round multiplex PCR. Each CDR3 protein is one row after TCRdb ran MiXCR on the multiplex PCR reads. The repertoire holds fewer than 400,000 distinct CDR3 sequences, with approximately 20% as singletons. CDR3 length equals 14 residues. J lost 8 bases, V lost 5 bases, and 6 bases had no gene match. The germline V gene encodes CDR1 LNHDA and CDR2 SQIVND (reference sequence).

The specimen was peripheral blood. V usage is TRBV19 and J usage is TRBJ1-6; 7 bases agree with TRBD1. The TCR comes from a woman aged 18-29 years with Graves' ophthalmopathy. The CDR3: CASSRTGVDSPLHF. As DNA, the CDR3 is TGTGCCAGTAGTCGGACAGGAGTGGATTCACCCCTCCACTTT.